In this sample, the clone carrying this TCR beta chain turned up once. The antigen is not known. This sample stems from a study of shared clonotypes between healthy human individuals. Study-level results: Richness estimates generally favored naive over memory subsets.

The study enrolled healthy HIV-negative adults without recent acute infections or vaccinations as donors. Both subsets, CD45RA+ naive and CD45RA-negative memory, were split from the CD4+ cells. Profiling relied on immunoSEQ multiplex PCR, and the TCRdb table lists in-frame clones only, not all of them. The profile shows approximately 1,500,000 clones, around 95% of them singletons. In germline, CDR1 is SGHRS, CDR2 YFSETQ. This CDR3 has 15 amino acids. V dropped 1 base and J dropped 1; count of bases not matched to a gene: 4. Sequencing was done on a sample of naive CD4+ T cells sorted from blood. Noted subset: CD45RA+ positively selected. This chain uses TRBV5-1 with TRBJ1-1; TRBD1 matches at 7 bases. The sequence came from a man aged 25-45 years in good health. CDR3 nucleotides: TGCGCCAGCAGCTTGATCGCAGGGGGGAACACTGAAGCTTTCTTT. Encoded protein: CASSLIAGGNTEAFF.